One sample yielded the 13 T cell receptor beta chains listed below, sequenced in a study of regulatory T cells in long-lasting Graves disease. Library construction for TCR beta used iRepertoire HTBI primers and Arm-PCR of CDR3 regions. TCRdb reprocessed the multiplex PCR reads with MiXCR, giving one entry per CDR3 protein. The sample consists of some 250,000 distinct CDR3 sequences, roughly 18% of them appearing once. Indicated time point: newly diagnosed GD, antithyroid drugs for less than 3 months. Following extraction of RNA from PBMCs, that RNA was used to make the TCR library. The sample was peripheral blood mononuclear cells (PBMCs), taken at new diagnosis, from a patient treated with antithyroid drugs. The source is a female donor with Graves disease.

This clonotype was recorded at least ten times. This chain uses TRBV29-1 with TRBJ1-4; TRBD1 agrees at 8 bases. CDR3 length equals 13 residues. CDR1 and CDR2 from the germline V gene are SQVTM and ANQGSEA. V lost 4 bases to trimming and J lost 3 bases; unmatched junction nucleotides: 1. The CDR3 protein is CSVGTGSNEKLFF. DNA of the CDR3: TGCAGCGTTGGGACAGGGTCTAATGAAAAACTGTTTTTT.

Ten or more counts support this clonotype. The V and J genes are TRBV19 and TRBJ1-1; no clear D. From germline, CDR1 is LNHDA and CDR2 SQIVND (reference sequence). Trimming took 4 bases from V and 7 from J, leaving 10 bases between them. The CDR3 is made up of 12 amino acids. The CDR3 loop is CASSKNAGEAFF. The CDR3 DNA sequence: TGTGCCAGTAGTAAAAATGCGGGTGAAGCTTTCTTT.

This clonotype appeared many times. The rearrangement uses TRBV2 and TRBJ2-5; D ambiguous. The V end was cut by 8 bases, the J end by 9 bases, with 16 bases between. CDR1 and CDR2 from the germline V gene are SNHLY and FYNNEI. This CDR3 has 12 residues. The CDR3 sequence is CASLGSTWAQYF. CDR3 DNA sequence: TGTGCCAGCCTAGGATCAACTTGGGCCCAGTACTTC.

This clonotype was picked up many times. The chain links TRBV27 to TRBJ2-2, with TRBD1 matching over 7 bases. The CDR3 runs to 16 residues. The V segment lost 1 base and the J segment 1 base; nucleotides outside the gene matches: 3. Germline V gene sequence: CDR1 MNHEY, CDR2 SMNVEV (reference sequence). The CDR3: CASSLWDRLNTGELFF. CDR3 sequence (DNA): TGTGCCAGCAGTTTATGGGACAGACTGAACACCGGGGAGCTGTTTTTT.

Ten or more counts support this clonotype. This chain uses TRBV6-2 or TRBV6-3 with TRBJ2-7; TRBD2 matches 8 bases. The CDR3 extends over 15 amino acids. Trimming cost V 5 bases and J 6 bases; bases outside gene matches: 12. From germline, CDR1 is MNHEY and CDR2 SVGEGT. In nucleotides, the CDR3 is TGTGCCAGCAGTCCAGATAGCGGGATGGGTTCCGAGCAGTACTTC. Its translation is CASSPDSGMGSEQYF.

At least ten counts were recorded for this clonotype. The J gene is TRBJ1-2, the V gene TRBV6-2 or TRBV6-3; D is unresolved. Germline V CDR1 and CDR2: MNHEY, SVGEGT. The CDR3 extends over 13 amino acids. Trimming removed 5 bases from V and 8 bases from J, with 15 bases in between. CDR3 nucleotide sequence: TGTGCCAGCAGTGAAGCGGGAACGGACGGCTACACCTTC. This sequence encodes CASSEAGTDGYTF.

This clonotype was seen many times. The V call is TRBV5-1, the J call TRBJ2-7; 9 nucleotides line up with TRBD2. With V trimmed by 4 bases and J by 2 bases, 4 bases remained unmatched. CDR3 length: 14 amino acids. The V gene's germline CDR1 is SGHRS and CDR2 YFSETQ. CDR3 amino acids: CASSPTSGTYEQYF. The CDR3 nucleotides read TGCGCCAGCAGCCCGACTAGCGGCACCTACGAGCAGTACTTC.

This clonotype was counted ten times or more. The CDR3 nucleotides are TGTGCCAGCAGTGAAGTCGAGGTAGATACGCAGTATTTT. Encoded protein: CASSEVEVDTQYF. The V and J genes are TRBV2 and TRBJ2-3; no clear D gene. CDR1 and CDR2 (germline): SNHLY, FYNNEI. The CDR3 contains 13 residues. V lost 1 base and J 5 bases, leaving 7 bases between the germline ends.

The sample holds many counts of this clonotype. The chain carries TRBV16 and TRBJ1-1, with D perhaps matching TRBD1 (5 bases). This CDR3 comprises 14 residues. The V end was cut by 3 bases, the J end by 1 base, with 9 bases between. The V gene's germline CDR1 is KGHSY and CDR2 FQNENV. CDR3 sequence reads: CASSHPTANTEAFF. CDR3 sequence (DNA): TGTGCCAGCAGCCACCCGACAGCGAACACTGAAGCTTTCTTT.

In this sample, this clonotype turned up many times. As DNA, the CDR3 is TGTGCCAGCAGCACATGGGGACTAGCGGGAGAGGATGAGCAGTTCTTC. Protein sequence: CASSTWGLAGEDEQFF. The rearrangement joins TRBV7-2 to TRBJ2-1; 14 nucleotides line up with TRBD2. Germline lookup yields CDR1 SGHTA and CDR2 FQGNSA. After removal of 5 bases from V and 8 bases from J, the junction contained 8 bases not matched to a gene. The CDR3 totals 16 residues.

This clonotype was observed at least ten times. The chain joins TRBV6-2 or TRBV6-3 to TRBJ1-1, with TRBD1 matching over 8 bases. Trimming cost V 5 bases and J 2 bases; bases outside gene matches: 10. This CDR3 has 16 residues. Germline V lookup: CDR1 MNHEY, CDR2 SVGEGT. The CDR3 region is CASSKIRGQGNTEAFF. The CDR3 DNA follows: TGTGCCAGCAGTAAAATCAGGGGGCAGGGTAACACTGAAGCTTTCTTT.

This clonotype was detected many times. The chain couples TRBV11-2 to TRBJ2-4; 7 positions match TRBD2. Germline V gene sequence: CDR1 SGHAT, CDR2 FQNNGV. Unmatched junction bases numbered 6, after V lost 1 base and J lost 0 bases. CDR3 length: 17 amino acids. The CDR3 DNA reads as TGTGCCAGCAGCTTAGTTCCGGCGGGAGTAGCCAAAAACATTCAGTACTTC. Translation gives CASSLVPAGVAKNIQYF.

This clonotype has at least ten counts. The chain recombines TRBV11-3 with TRBJ2-4; no clear D gene. V dropped 4 bases and J dropped 7 bases, with 8 bases sitting between them. Germline V gives CDR1 SGHNT, CDR2 YENEEA. The CDR3 consists of 12 residues. In nucleotides, the CDR3 is TGTGCCAGCAGCTCCTGGTGGAACATTCAGTACTTC. Amino acids: CASSSWWNIQYF.